This T cell receptor beta chain was observed in a study of T cell responses to AZD1222 COVID-19 vaccine (dated by TCRdb to 2020 to 2022). General notes on the study: A total of 230 to 250 trial participants underwent TCR sequencing, of whom 200 to 220 had received two doses of AZD1222 and 26 had received two doses of the MenACWY control vaccine. Trial participants were enrolled by age into 18-55, 56-69 and 70-plus year subgroups, with around 140, 26 and 57 TCR-sequenced participants respectively.

The investigation overall reported the following: The 56-69-year group was small, and its depth increase did not reach significance, likely because of low power. Reportedly, close to half of the unique spike-specific TCRs recognized epitopes lying outside the regions that are mutated in the B.1.351 and B.1.1.7 variants. After two AZD1222 doses, both the breadth and the depth of spike-specific TCRs were significantly higher than at day 0 and than in MenACWY recipients. Most participants were white British and females outnumbered males, and the authors suggested that clonal diversity may have been underestimated. Only six AZD1222 recipients were SARS-CoV-2 seropositive at baseline, limiting conclusions about previously exposed vaccinees. The whole spike protein was spanned by vaccine-associated CD4 TCRs, and dominant responses were seen in regions 160-218 and 743-854. Because no day 14 peak-response samples were available, the repertoires could be characterized only after the peak T cell response.

V loses 7 bases of germline sequence and J loses 4 bases, and the interval between the two ends is 16 bases. The CDR3 contains 14 residues, cysteine and phenylalanine counted. The read is trimmed to its CDR3 DNA, 42 bases read in frame from base 1. CDR1 is given as MDHEN and CDR2 as SYDVKM, both from the germline V gene. The label giving this sample's time point can be read as: baseline before first vaccination. The treatment or condition label on this specimen signifies: meningococcal conjugate vaccine given as trial control. The vaccinee samples were drawn from two UK trials, COV001 and COV002, one of which was a single-blind randomized controlled phase 2/3 trial testing AZD1222 (ChAdOx1 nCoV-19) in healthy adults. For TCRbeta chain sequencing, PBMC samples were collected from trial participants at day 0 and at day 28 after the second dose. The CDR3 regions of human TCRbeta chains were subjected to immunosequencing. On the study's bioinformatics: TCRs in the repertoires were matched against a reference library of SARS-CoV-2-specific TCRs that had been generated with the MIRA antigen-specificity platform. Breadth was defined as the fraction of unique TCRs that were SARS-CoV-2-associated, and depth was defined as the fraction of total T cells that were SARS-CoV-2-associated. Using the MIRA data, every spike-specific TCR was mapped to the spike region that the TCR reacted to and assigned to either a CD4 or a CD8 class. Log10-transformed breadth and depth values were compared by one-way ANOVA with Sidak's multiple comparisons tests. TCRdb provides this immuneACCESS table in a form limited to in-frame rearrangements. Some clones are lacking; in checked studies, under half of them reflect an unresolved V gene, and why the rest are absent is not known. V and J calls and clone size are given by that table; D and trimming were obtained from the DNA. Counted in this sample were about 100,000 clones; around nine tenths of them appeared once. Together, the top ten hold roughly 3% of the sample.

A remark on this clone: Its antigen specificity is not known. No clone much larger than this one lies a single base away; base qualities are absent.

This sequence originates from an adult in good health. In this chain, TRBV28 is recombined with TRBJ1-2; the D gene is unclear. The sequences come from peripheral blood, collected on day 0 of MenACWY control vaccination. Read as DNA, the sequence is TGTGCCAGCACCCCTTTGGGAGGCGCCTATGGCTACACCTTC. Protein translation: CASTPLGGAYGYTF.